This T cell receptor (beta chain) was captured in a study of T cells in tuberculosis. The CDR3 is made up of 13 amino acids. Germline V gene lookup returns CDR1 LGHNA and CDR2 YSLEER. V was pared by 9 bases and J by 3 bases, with 6 bases of the junction left unmatched. As to this clone: Other DNA variants within this sample encode the same CDR3.

Latent tuberculosis screening used tuberculin skin test and IGRA at entry. Each clinical donor contributed on average approximately 99,000 T cells from unsorted cryopreserved PBMC. Only in-frame clones appear in the TCRdb table, and some are missing; sequencing was by immunoSEQ multiplex PCR. This table holds under 40,000 clones, approximately 93% found once. The sample comprised PBMCs. The chain carries TRBV4-3 and TRBJ1-1; 8 nucleotides line up with TRBD1. The receptor comes from a donor aged 10 to 29 with latent tuberculosis or without tuberculosis infection. CDR3 DNA sequence: TGCGCCAGTAGTCTGGACAGGGACACTGAAGCTTTCTTT. Its translation is CASSLDRDTEAFF.